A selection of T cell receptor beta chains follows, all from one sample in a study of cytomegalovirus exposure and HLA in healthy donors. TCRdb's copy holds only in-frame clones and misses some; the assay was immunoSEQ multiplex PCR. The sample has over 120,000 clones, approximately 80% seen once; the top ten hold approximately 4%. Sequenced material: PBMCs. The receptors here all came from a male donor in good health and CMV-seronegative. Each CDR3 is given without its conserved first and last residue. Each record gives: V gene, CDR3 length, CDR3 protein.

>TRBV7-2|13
ASSRKTGVNTEAF
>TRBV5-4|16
ASSREGGRIPRKDTQY
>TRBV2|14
ASSLQGVLNTGELF
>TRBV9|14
ASSPRGGANTGELF
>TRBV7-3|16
ASSLTSGTALAKNSQY
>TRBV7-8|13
ASSLGGGGASGYT
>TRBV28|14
ASSLYTGMGYSPLH
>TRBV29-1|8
SSEVTEAF
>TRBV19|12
ANNRGGLDFEQY
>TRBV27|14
ASSFRALRSYNEQF
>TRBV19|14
ASSIRDRGYNSPLH
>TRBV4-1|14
ASSHGQALPPYEQY
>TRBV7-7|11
ASSKQGKDTQY
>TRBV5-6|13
ASSFPDRPNSGYT
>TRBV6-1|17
ASSEVAGGKVKMEETQY
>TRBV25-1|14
ASSESGVGARRGYT
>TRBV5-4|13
ASSLTGGWLNEQF
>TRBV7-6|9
ASSTGDTQY
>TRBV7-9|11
ASSHRAVGELF
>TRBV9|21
ASSVEMGALGHKPEEGNQPQH